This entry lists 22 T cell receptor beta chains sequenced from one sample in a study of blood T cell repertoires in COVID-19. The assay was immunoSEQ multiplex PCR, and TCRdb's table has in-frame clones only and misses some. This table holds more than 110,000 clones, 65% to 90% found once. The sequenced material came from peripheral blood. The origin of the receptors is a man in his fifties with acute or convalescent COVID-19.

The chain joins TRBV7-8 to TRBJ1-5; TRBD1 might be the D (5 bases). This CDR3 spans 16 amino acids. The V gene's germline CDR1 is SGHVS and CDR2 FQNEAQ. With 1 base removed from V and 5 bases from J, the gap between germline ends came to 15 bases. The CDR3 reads CASSLVAGGGYQPQHF. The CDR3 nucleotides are TGTGCCAGCAGCTTAGTGGCGGGGGGGGGATATCAGCCCCAGCATTTT.

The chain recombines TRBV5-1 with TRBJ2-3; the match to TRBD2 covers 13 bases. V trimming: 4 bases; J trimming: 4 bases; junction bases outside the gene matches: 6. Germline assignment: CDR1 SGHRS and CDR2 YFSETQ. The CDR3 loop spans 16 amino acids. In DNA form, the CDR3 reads TGCGCCAGCAGCCGGGGACTAGCGGGACGGGCAGATACGCAGTATTTT. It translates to CASSRGLAGRADTQYF.

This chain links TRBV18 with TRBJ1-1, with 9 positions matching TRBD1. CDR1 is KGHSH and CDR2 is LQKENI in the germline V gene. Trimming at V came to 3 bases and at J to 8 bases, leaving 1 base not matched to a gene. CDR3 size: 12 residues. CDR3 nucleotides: TGTGCCAGCTCACCCGGACAGGGGGAAGCTTTCTTT. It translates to CASSPGQGEAFF.

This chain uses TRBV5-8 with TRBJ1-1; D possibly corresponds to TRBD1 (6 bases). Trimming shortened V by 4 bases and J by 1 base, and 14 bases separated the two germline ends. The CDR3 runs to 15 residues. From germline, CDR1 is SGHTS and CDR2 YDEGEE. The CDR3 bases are TGTGCCAGCAGCCCCTGGGACACCAAGAACACTGAAGCTTTCTTT. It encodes CASSPWDTKNTEAFF.

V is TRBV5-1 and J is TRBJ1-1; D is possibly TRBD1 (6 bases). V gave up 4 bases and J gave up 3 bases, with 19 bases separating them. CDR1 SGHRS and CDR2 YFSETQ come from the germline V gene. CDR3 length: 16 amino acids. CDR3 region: CASSGGRQGRDTEAFF. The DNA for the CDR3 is TGCGCCAGCAGCGGGGGTCGGCAGGGGAGGGACACTGAAGCTTTCTTT.

In DNA form, the CDR3 reads TGTGCCTGGGGCTTAATGAACACTGAAGCTTTCTTT. Its translation is CAWGLMNTEAFF. The chain employs TRBV30 and TRBJ1-1, with D unclear. Trimming removed 5 bases at V and 0 bases at J, with 7 bases between. The CDR3 length is 12 residues. Germline lookup yields CDR1 GTSNPN and CDR2 SVGIG (reference sequence).

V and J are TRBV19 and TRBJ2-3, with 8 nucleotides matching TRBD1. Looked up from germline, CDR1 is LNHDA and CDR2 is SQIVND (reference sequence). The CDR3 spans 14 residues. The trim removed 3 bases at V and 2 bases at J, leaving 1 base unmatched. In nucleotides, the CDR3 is TGTGCCAGTAGTATGGACAGGGTCACAGATACGCAGTATTTT. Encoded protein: CASSMDRVTDTQYF.

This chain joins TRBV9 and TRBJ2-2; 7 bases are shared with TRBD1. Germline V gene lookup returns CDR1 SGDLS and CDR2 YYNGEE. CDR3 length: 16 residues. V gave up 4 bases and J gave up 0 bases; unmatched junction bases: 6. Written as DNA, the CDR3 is TGTGCCAGCAGCCCACAGACAGGGACGAACACCGGGGAGCTGTTTTTT. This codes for CASSPQTGTNTGELFF.

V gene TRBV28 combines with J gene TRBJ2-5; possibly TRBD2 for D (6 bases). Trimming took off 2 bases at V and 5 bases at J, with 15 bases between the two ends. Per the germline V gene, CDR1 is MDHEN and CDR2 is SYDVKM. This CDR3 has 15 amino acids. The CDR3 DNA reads TGTGCCAGCAGTTTAGCGCGGGGCGTTGGGGAGACCCAGTACTTC. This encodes CASSLARGVGETQYF.

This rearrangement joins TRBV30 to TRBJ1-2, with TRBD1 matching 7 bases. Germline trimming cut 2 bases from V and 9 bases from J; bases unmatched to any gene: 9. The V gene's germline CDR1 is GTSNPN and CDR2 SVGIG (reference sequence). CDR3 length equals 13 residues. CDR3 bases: TGTGCCTGGAGTCCCGACAGGGAGAGGAGCTACACCTTC. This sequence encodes CAWSPDRERSYTF.

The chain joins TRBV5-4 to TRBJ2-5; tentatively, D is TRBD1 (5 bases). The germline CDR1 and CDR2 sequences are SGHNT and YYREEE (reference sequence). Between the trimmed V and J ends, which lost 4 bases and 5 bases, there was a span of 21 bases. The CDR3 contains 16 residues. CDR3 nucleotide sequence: TGTGCCAGCAGCCCATCCAGGGCAAGGGGCACGGAGACCCAGTACTTC. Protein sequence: CASSPSRARGTETQYF.

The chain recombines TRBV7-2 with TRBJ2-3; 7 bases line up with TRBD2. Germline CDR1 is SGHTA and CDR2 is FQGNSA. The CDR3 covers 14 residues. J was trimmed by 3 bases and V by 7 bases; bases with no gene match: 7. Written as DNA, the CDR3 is TGTGCCAGCAAGGCGGGAGTTTTAACAGATACGCAGTATTTT. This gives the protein CASKAGVLTDTQYF.

The CDR3 reads CATSDPGGGETQYF. Written as DNA, the CDR3 is TGTGCCACCAGTGATCCGGGGGGGGGAGAGACCCAGTACTTC. V and J are TRBV24-1 and TRBJ2-5, with 8 bases matching TRBD2. The CDR3 sequence is 14 residues long. Germline V gene lookup returns CDR1 KGHDR and CDR2 SFDVKD. V was pared by 3 bases and J by 4 bases, with 3 bases of the junction left unmatched.

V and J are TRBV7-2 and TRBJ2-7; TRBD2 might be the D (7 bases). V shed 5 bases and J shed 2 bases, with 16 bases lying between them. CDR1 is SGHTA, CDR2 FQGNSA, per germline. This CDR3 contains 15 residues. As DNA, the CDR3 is TGTGCCAGCAGCCCAGGGGACTACGTGGCCTACGAGCAGTACTTC. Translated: CASSPGDYVAYEQYF.

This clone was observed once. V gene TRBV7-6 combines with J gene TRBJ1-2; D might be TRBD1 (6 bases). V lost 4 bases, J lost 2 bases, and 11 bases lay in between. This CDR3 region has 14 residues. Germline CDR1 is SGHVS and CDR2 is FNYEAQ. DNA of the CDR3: TGTGCCAGCAGCTCGGGGGGCCTCAACTATGGCTACACCTTC. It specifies CASSSGGLNYGYTF.

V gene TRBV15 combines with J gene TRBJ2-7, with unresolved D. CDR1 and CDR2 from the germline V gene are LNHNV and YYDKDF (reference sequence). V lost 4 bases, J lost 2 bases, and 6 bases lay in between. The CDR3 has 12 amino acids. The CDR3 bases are TGTGCCACCAGCACAAATGCCTACGAGCAGTACTTC. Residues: CATSTNAYEQYF.

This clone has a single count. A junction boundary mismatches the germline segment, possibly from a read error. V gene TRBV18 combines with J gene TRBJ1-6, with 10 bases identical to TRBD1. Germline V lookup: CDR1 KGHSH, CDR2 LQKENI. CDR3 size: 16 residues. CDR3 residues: CASSPGTGALNSPLHF. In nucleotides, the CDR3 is TGTGCCAGCTCACCCGGGACAGGGGCCCTTAATTCCCCCCTCCACTTT.

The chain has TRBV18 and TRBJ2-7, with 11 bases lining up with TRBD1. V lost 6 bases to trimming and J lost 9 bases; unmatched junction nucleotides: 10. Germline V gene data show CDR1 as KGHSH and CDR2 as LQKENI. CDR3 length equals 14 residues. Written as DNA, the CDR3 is TGTGCCAGCTCCCACCGGGACAGGGGGACGTCGCAGTACTTC. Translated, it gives CASSHRDRGTSQYF.

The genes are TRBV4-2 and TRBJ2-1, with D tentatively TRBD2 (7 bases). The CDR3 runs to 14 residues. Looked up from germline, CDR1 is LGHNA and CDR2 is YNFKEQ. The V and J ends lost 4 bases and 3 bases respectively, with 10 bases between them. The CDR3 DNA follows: TGTGCCAGCAGCCCCGGGGGGCTCTACAATGAGCAGTTCTTC. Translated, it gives CASSPGGLYNEQFF.

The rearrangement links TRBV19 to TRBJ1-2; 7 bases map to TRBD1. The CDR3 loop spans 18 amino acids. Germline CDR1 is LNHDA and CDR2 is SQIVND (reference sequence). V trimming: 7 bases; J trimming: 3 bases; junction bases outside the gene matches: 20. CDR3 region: CASNSPMTGRNTDYGYTF. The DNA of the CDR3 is TGTGCCAGTAATTCCCCTATGACAGGGAGAAATACGGACTATGGCTACACCTTC.

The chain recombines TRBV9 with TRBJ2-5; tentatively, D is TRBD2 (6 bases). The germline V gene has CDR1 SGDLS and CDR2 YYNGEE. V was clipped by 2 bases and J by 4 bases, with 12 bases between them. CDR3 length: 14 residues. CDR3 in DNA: TGTGCCAGCAGCGTTTTCGGAGGGCGAGAGACCCAGTACTTC. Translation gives CASSVFGGRETQYF.

The CDR3 spells CSVGYREGTEAFF. The CDR3 bases are TGCAGCGTTGGTTACAGGGAAGGCACTGAAGCTTTCTTT. This rearrangement joins TRBV29-1 to TRBJ1-1, with a possible D match to TRBD1 (6 bases). The germline V gene encodes CDR1 SQVTM and CDR2 ANQGSEA. This CDR3 is 13 amino acids long. The ends were cut back, 4 bases at V and 4 bases at J, with 13 bases in the middle.